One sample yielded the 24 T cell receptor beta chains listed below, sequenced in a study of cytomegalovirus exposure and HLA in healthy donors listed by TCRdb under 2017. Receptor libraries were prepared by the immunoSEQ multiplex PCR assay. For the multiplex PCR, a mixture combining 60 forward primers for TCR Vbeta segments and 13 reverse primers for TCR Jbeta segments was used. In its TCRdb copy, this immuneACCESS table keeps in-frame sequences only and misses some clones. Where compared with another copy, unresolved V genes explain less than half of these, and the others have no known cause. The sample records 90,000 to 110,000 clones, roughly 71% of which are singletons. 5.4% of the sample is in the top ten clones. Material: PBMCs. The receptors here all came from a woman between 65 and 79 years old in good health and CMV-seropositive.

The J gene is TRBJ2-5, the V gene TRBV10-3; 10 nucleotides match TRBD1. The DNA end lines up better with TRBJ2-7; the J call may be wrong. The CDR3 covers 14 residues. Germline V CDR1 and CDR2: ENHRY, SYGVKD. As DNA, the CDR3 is TGTGCCATCGCCCGGGACAGGGGAGCCTACGAGCAGTACTTC. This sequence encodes CAIARDRGAYEQYF.

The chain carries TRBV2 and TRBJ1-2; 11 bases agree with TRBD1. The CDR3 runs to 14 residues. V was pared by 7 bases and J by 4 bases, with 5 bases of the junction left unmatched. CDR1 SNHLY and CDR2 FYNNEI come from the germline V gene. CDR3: CASIGQGARYGYTF. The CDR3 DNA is TGTGCCAGCATTGGACAGGGGGCCCGCTATGGCTACACCTTC.

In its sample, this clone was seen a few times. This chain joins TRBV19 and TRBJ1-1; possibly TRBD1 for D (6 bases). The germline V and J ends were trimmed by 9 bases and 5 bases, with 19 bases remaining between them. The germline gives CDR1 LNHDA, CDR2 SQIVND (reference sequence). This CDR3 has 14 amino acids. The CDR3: CASTRVLRGTEAFF. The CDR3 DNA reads TGTGCCAGCACGAGGGTATTAAGGGGGACTGAAGCTTTCTTT.

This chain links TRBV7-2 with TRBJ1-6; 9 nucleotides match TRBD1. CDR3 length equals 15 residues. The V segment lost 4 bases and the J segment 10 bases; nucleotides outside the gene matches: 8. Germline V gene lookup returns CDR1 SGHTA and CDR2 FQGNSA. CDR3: CASSSGQGSNSPLHF. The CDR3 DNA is TGTGCCAGCAGCTCCGGACAGGGGTCTAACTCACCCCTCCACTTT.

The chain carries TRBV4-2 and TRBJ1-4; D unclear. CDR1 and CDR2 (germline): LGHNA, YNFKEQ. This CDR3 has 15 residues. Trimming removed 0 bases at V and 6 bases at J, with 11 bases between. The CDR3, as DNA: TGTGCCAGCAGCCAAGATGAGGGATCGGATGAAAAACTGTTTTTT. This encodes CASSQDEGSDEKLFF.

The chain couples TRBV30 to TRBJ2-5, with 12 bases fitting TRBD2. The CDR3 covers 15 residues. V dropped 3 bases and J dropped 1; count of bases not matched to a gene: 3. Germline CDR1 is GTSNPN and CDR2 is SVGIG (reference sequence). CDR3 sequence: CAWRQGLAGQETQYF. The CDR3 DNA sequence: TGTGCCTGGAGACAGGGACTAGCGGGCCAAGAGACCCAGTACTTC. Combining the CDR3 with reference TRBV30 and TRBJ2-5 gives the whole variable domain SQTIHQWPATLVQPVGSPLSLECTVEGTSNPNLYWYRQAAGRGLQLLFYSVGIGQISSEVPQNLSASRPQDRQFILSSKKLLLSDSGFYLCAWRQGLAGQETQYFGPGTRLLVL.

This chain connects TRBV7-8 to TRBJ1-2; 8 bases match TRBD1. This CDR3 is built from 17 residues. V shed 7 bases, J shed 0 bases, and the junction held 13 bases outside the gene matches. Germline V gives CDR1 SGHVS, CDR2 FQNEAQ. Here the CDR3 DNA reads TGTGCCAGCACCTCTTATTGGGGACAGGCCTCTAACTATGGCTACACCTTC. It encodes CASTSYWGQASNYGYTF.

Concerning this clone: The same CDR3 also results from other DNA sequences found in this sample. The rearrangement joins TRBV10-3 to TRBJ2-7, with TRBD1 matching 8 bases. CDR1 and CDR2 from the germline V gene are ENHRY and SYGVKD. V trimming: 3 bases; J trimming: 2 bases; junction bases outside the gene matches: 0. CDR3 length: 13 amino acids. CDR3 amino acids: CAISEQGAYEQYF. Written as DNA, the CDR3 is TGTGCCATCAGTGAACAGGGGGCCTACGAGCAGTACTTC.

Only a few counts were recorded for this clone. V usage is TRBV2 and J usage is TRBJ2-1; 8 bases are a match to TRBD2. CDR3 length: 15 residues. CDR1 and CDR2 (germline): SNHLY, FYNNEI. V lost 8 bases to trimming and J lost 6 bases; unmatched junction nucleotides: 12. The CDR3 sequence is CASLPSGGAFNEQFF. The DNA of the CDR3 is TGTGCCAGCCTACCTTCGGGGGGGGCTTTCAATGAGCAGTTCTTC. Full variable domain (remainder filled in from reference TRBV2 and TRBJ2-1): EPEVTQTPSHQVTQMGQEVILRCVPISNHLYFYWYRQILGQKVEFLVSFYNNEISEKSEIFDDQFSVERPDGSNFTLKIRSTKLEDSAMYFCASLPSGGAFNEQFFGPGTRLTVL.

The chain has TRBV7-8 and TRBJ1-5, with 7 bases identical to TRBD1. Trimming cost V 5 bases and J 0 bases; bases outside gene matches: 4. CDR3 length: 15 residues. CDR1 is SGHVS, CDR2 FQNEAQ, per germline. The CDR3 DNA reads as TGTGCCAGCAGCAGAGGGACAGTTAGCAATCAGCCCCAGCATTTT. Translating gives CASSRGTVSNQPQHF.

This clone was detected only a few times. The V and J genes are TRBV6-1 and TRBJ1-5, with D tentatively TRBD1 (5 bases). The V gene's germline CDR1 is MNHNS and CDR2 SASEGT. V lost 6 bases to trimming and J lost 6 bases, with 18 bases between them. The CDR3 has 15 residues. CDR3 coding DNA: TGTGCCAGCAGGGACGGGACGGCGGGGAGTCAGCCCCAGCATTTT. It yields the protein CASRDGTAGSQPQHF.

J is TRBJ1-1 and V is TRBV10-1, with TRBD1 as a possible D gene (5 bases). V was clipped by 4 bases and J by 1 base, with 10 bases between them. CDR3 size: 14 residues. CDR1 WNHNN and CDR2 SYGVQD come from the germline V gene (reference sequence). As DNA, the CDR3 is TGCGCCAGCAGTGGGATGCAGGGGAACACTGAAGCTTTCTTT. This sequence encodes CASSGMQGNTEAFF.

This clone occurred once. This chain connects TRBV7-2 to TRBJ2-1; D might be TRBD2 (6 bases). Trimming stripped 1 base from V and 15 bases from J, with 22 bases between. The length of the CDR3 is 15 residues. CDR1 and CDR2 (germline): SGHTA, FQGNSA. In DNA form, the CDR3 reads TGTGCCAGCAGCTTAGTTACCATCCCGGGACTCACACCGTTCTTC. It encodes CASSLVTIPGLTPFF.

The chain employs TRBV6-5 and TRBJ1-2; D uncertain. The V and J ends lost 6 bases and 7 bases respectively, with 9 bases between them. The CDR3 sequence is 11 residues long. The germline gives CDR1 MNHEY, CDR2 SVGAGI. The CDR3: CASRRAGGYTF. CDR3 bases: TGTGCCAGCAGACGAGCAGGTGGCTACACCTTC.

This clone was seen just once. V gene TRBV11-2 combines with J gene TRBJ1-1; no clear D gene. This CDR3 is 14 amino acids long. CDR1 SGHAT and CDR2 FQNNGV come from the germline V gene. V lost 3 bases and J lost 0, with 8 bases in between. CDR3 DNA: TGTGCCAGCAGCTTTATATTAATGAACACTGAAGCTTTCTTT. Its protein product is CASSFILMNTEAFF.

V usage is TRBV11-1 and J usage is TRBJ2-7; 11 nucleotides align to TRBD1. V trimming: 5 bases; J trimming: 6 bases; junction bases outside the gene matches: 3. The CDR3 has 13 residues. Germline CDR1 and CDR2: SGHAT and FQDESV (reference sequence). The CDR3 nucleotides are TGTGCCAGCAGCCTGGGACAGGGGGGCGAGCAGTACTTC. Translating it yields CASSLGQGGEQYF.

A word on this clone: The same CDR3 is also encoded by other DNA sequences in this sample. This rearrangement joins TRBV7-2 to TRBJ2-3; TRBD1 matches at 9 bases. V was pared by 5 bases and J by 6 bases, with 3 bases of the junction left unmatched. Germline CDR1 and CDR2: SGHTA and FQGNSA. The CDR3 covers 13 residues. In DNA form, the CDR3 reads TGTGCCAGCAGCCTAACAGGGGGCGATACGCAGTATTTT. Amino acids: CASSLTGGDTQYF.

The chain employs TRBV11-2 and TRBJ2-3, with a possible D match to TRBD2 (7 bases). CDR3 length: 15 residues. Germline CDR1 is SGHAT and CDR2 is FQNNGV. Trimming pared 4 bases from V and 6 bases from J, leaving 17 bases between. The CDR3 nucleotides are TGTGCCAGCAGCTCCCTGAGGGGGGGGATCGATACGCAGTATTTT. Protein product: CASSSLRGGIDTQYF. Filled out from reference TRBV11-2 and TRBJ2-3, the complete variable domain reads EAGVAQSPRYKIIEKRQSVAFWCNPISGHATLYWYQQILGQGPKLLIQFQNNGVVDDSQLPKDRFSAERLKGVDSTLKIQPAKLEDSAVYLCASSSLRGGIDTQYFGPGTRLTVL.

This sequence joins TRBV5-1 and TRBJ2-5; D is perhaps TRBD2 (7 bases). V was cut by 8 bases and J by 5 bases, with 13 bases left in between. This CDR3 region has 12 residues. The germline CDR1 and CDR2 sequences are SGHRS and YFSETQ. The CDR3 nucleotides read TGCGCCAGTCGTCGGGGGGCGGAGACCCAGTACTTC. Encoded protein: CASRRGAETQYF.

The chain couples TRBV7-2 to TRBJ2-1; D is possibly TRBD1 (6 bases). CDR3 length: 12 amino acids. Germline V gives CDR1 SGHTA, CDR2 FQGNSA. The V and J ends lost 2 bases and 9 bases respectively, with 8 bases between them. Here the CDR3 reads CASSLQGTEQFF. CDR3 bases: TGTGCCAGCAGCTTACAGGGGACTGAGCAGTTCTTC.

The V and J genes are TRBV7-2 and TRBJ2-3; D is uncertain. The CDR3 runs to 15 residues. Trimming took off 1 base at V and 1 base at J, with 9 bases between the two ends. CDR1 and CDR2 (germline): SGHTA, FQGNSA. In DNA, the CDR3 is TGTGCCAGCAGCTTAGGCGGCCCGGGCACAGATACGCAGTATTTT. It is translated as CASSLGGPGTDTQYF.

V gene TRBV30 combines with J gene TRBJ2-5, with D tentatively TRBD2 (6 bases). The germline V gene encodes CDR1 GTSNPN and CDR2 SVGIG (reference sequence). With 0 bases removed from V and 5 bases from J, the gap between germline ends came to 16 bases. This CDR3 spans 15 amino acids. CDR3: CAWSVGGLAIETQYF. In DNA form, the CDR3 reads TGTGCCTGGAGTGTAGGTGGCCTAGCGATTGAGACCCAGTACTTC.

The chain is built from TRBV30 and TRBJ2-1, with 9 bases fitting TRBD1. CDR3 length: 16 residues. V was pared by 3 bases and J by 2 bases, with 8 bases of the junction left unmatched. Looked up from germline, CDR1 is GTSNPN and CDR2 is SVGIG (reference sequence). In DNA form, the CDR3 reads TGTGCCTGGAGGCGGACAGGGGATGGGGCCTACAATGAGCAGTTCTTC. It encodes CAWRRTGDGAYNEQFF.

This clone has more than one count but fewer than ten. The CDR3 DNA sequence: TGTGCCAGCAGCTTTGGACAGAGTTTCACTGAAGCTTTCTTT. Its translation: CASSFGQSFTEAFF. The rearrangement links TRBV7-2 to TRBJ1-1, with D possibly matching TRBD1 (6 bases). The CDR3 covers 14 residues. Trimming cost V 3 bases and J 4 bases, with 12 bases left between them. The V gene's germline CDR1 is SGHTA and CDR2 FQGNSA.